These 20 T cell receptor beta chains originate from one sample sequenced in a study of shared clonotypes between healthy human individuals. Clones were read by immunoSEQ multiplex PCR, and TCRdb kept only the in-frame ones, dropping some. The sample lists millions of clones, 85% to 95% occurring once. Sequencing was carried out using naive CD4+ T cells sorted from blood. As for subset: CD45RA+ positively selected. The receptors originated from a man between 18 and 29 years old in good health.

The V gene is TRBV4-1, the J gene TRBJ2-2; 10 nucleotides line up with TRBD1. Per germline, CDR1 MGHRA and CDR2 YSYEKL. This CDR3 spans 17 amino acids. Trimming cost V 4 bases and J 0 bases; bases outside gene matches: 5. DNA for the CDR3: TGCGCCAGCAGCCGCCCGGGACAGGGGACGAACACCGGGGAGCTGTTTTTT. Its translation: CASSRPGQGTNTGELFF.

The chain joins TRBV11-1 to TRBJ1-1, with unresolved D. The length of the CDR3 is 14 residues. Germline CDR1 is SGHAT and CDR2 is FQDESV (reference sequence). The V and J ends lost 3 bases and 1 base respectively, with 9 bases between them. The CDR3: CASSFRRGNTEAFF. Here the CDR3 DNA reads TGTGCCAGCAGCTTCAGACGGGGGAACACTGAAGCTTTCTTT.

The rearrangement uses TRBV7-9 and TRBJ1-1; tentatively, D is TRBD1 (5 bases). Between the trimmed V and J ends, which lost 5 bases and 3 bases, there was a span of 19 bases. The CDR3 has 16 residues. Per germline, CDR1 SEHNR and CDR2 FQNEAQ (reference sequence). The CDR3 here is CASSQLGGSGDTEAFF. As DNA, the CDR3 is TGTGCCAGCAGCCAATTGGGGGGGTCTGGGGACACTGAAGCTTTCTTT.

This clone was picked up one time. This chain connects TRBV6-1 to TRBJ1-5; D ambiguous. This CDR3 spans 13 amino acids. Trimming stripped 3 bases from V and 7 bases from J, with 10 bases between. The germline V gene has CDR1 MNHNS and CDR2 SASEGT. The CDR3 nucleotides read TGTGCCAGCAGTGAGACCCACGGCCAGCCCCAGCATTTT. Translated, it gives CASSETHGQPQHF.

This chain uses TRBV9 with TRBJ2-7; D possibly corresponds to TRBD1 (5 bases). The germline V gene has CDR1 SGDLS and CDR2 YYNGEE. V lost 3 bases and J 0 bases, leaving 13 bases between the germline ends. The CDR3 length is 15 residues. In DNA, the CDR3 is TGTGCCAGCAGCGAGGACACCCTTAGCTCCTACGAGCAGTACTTC. As protein: CASSEDTLSSYEQYF.

The rearrangement uses TRBV7-2 and TRBJ1-6; no clear D. CDR1 is SGHTA, CDR2 FQGNSA, per germline. The V end lost 2 bases, the J end lost 11 bases, and 10 bases lay between the germline ends. CDR3 size: 13 residues. The CDR3 coding sequence is TGTGCCAGCAGCTTATTTGGGAGTCCACCCCTCCACTTT. Its translation: CASSLFGSPPLHF. Using reference TRBV7-2 and TRBJ1-6 for the parts outside the CDR3, the full variable domain is GAGVSQSPSNKVTEKGKDVELRCDPISGHTALYWYRQSLGQGLEFLIYFQGNSAPDKSGLPSDRFSAERTGGSVSTLTIQRTQQEDSAVYLCASSLFGSPPLHFGNGTRLTVT.

The J gene is TRBJ2-4, the V gene TRBV6-1, with TRBD1 matching 10 bases. V gave up 6 bases and J gave up 7 bases; unmatched junction bases: 6. The length of the CDR3 is 14 residues. CDR1 and CDR2 from the germline V gene are MNHNS and SASEGT. The CDR3: CASSPDRGRNIQYF. In nucleotides, the CDR3 is TGTGCCAGCAGCCCCGACAGGGGGCGGAACATTCAGTACTTC.

This rearrangement joins TRBV5-4 to TRBJ2-7; D perhaps matches TRBD2 (6 bases). This CDR3 spans 15 amino acids. The germline V gene encodes CDR1 SGHNT and CDR2 YYREEE (reference sequence). Trimming stripped 0 bases from V and 2 bases from J, with 12 bases between. The CDR3 protein is CASSLEGTGTYEQYF. CDR3 nucleotides: TGTGCCAGCAGCTTGGAAGGGACTGGAACCTACGAGCAGTACTTC.

The chain joins TRBV29-1 to TRBJ2-7; D remains unclear. The V gene lost 4 bases and the J gene lost 0 bases, with 19 bases spanning the gap. This CDR3 contains 16 residues. Germline V gives CDR1 SQVTM, CDR2 ANQGSEA. The CDR3 DNA is TGCAGCGTTGTTCCCTCCTTTGGCAGGAGCTCCTACGAGCAGTACTTC. Protein sequence: CSVVPSFGRSSYEQYF.

DNA of the CDR3: TGCGCCAGCAGTGAGGGGTACGATGGCTACACCTTC. This codes for CASSEGYDGYTF. The chain couples TRBV10-2 to TRBJ1-2, with unresolved D. Looked up from germline, CDR1 is WSHSY and CDR2 is SAAADI. This CDR3 is 12 amino acids long. Trimming left V 2 bases short and J 6 bases short, with 7 bases between.

The V gene is TRBV5-4, the J gene TRBJ2-7; no reliable D call. The CDR3 is 13 residues long. Germline V CDR1 and CDR2: SGHNT, YYREEE (reference sequence). Trimming pared 0 bases from V and 12 bases from J, leaving 16 bases between. CDR3 residues: CASSLDGVGSWYF. The CDR3 DNA reads as TGTGCCAGCAGCTTGGATGGTGTCGGGTCTTGGTACTTC.

V gene TRBV9 combines with J gene TRBJ2-3, with no clear D. Trimming stripped 0 bases from V and 4 bases from J, with 12 bases between. CDR3 length: 15 amino acids. CDR1 is SGDLS and CDR2 is YYNGEE in the germline V gene. Written as DNA, the CDR3 is TGTGCCAGCAGCGTAGATCTCCTCTCCTCAGATACGCAGTATTTT. Its translation is CASSVDLLSSDTQYF.

This clone was picked up a small number of times. The chain is built from TRBV25-1 and TRBJ1-1, with TRBD1 matching over 7 bases. V was clipped by 2 bases and J by 1 base; unmatched bases: 4. There are 15 residues in the CDR3. Germline assignment: CDR1 MGHDK and CDR2 SYGVNS. Written as DNA, the CDR3 is TGTGCCAGCAGTGAAACAGGGGCGGGGAACACTGAAGCTTTCTTT. Translating gives CASSETGAGNTEAFF.

This CDR3 is CASSSSTDTQYF. CDR3 sequence (DNA): TGTGCCAGCAGCTCAAGCACAGATACGCAGTATTTT. The chain couples TRBV5-8 to TRBJ2-3; D is uncertain. The CDR3 extends over 12 amino acids. CDR1 is SGHTS, CDR2 YDEGEE, per germline. V lost 3 bases and J lost 0, with 2 bases in between.

The chain has TRBV6-6 and TRBJ2-5; a weak D match, TRBD1 (8 bases). The CDR3 consists of 15 residues. Germline-derived CDR1 and CDR2 are MNHNY and SVGAGI (reference sequence). Trimming took 5 bases from V and 7 from J, leaving 20 bases between them. This chain's CDR3 is CASSHGQGPGGTQYF. The DNA of the CDR3 is TGTGCCAGCAGTCATGGACAGGGCCCGGGAGGGACCCAGTACTTC.

The V gene is TRBV6-6, the J gene TRBJ2-5, with no clear D. V was clipped by 4 bases and J by 5 bases, with 11 bases between them. This CDR3 is 13 amino acids long. CDR1 is MNHNY, CDR2 SVGAGI, per germline (reference sequence). CDR3: CASSSMIHETQYF. As DNA, the CDR3 is TGTGCCAGCAGTTCCATGATCCATGAGACCCAGTACTTC.

This chain's CDR3 is CASHEVTNEQYF. As DNA, the CDR3 is TGTGCCAGCCATGAGGTGACGAACGAGCAGTACTTC. This chain links TRBV11-2 with TRBJ2-7; no firm D call. Germline V gene lookup returns CDR1 SGHAT and CDR2 FQNNGV. With 8 bases removed from V and 5 bases from J, the gap between germline ends came to 13 bases. The CDR3 is 12 residues long.

This chain uses TRBV18 with TRBJ2-3, with 10 nucleotides matching TRBD2. CDR1 and CDR2 from the germline V gene are KGHSH and LQKENI. The CDR3 is 17 amino acids. The V and J ends lost 1 base and 0 bases, in that order; junction bases with no gene match: 4. This chain's CDR3 is CASSPLPTSGSTDTQYF. The CDR3 DNA reads as TGTGCCAGCTCACCACTCCCGACTAGCGGGAGCACAGATACGCAGTATTTT.

The chain is built from TRBV10-3 and TRBJ2-1, with 10 bases fitting TRBD2. CDR1 ENHRY and CDR2 SYGVKD come from the germline V gene. This CDR3 spans 20 amino acids. After removal of 0 bases from V and 0 bases from J, the junction contained 11 bases not matched to a gene. CDR3 in DNA: TGTGCCATCAGTGAGTCTGCACTAGCGGGATTCCCGCGCTCCTACAATGAGCAGTTCTTC. Its translation is CAISESALAGFPRSYNEQFF.

V is TRBV7-9 and J is TRBJ1-1, with a tentative D call TRBD1 (6 bases). CDR1 SEHNR and CDR2 FQNEAQ come from the germline V gene (reference sequence). This CDR3 contains 16 residues. V shed 1 base and J shed 5 bases, with 17 bases lying between them. This CDR3 is CASSLELARGRTEAFF. CDR3 DNA: TGTGCCAGCAGCTTAGAGTTGGCCAGGGGAAGGACTGAAGCTTTCTTT.